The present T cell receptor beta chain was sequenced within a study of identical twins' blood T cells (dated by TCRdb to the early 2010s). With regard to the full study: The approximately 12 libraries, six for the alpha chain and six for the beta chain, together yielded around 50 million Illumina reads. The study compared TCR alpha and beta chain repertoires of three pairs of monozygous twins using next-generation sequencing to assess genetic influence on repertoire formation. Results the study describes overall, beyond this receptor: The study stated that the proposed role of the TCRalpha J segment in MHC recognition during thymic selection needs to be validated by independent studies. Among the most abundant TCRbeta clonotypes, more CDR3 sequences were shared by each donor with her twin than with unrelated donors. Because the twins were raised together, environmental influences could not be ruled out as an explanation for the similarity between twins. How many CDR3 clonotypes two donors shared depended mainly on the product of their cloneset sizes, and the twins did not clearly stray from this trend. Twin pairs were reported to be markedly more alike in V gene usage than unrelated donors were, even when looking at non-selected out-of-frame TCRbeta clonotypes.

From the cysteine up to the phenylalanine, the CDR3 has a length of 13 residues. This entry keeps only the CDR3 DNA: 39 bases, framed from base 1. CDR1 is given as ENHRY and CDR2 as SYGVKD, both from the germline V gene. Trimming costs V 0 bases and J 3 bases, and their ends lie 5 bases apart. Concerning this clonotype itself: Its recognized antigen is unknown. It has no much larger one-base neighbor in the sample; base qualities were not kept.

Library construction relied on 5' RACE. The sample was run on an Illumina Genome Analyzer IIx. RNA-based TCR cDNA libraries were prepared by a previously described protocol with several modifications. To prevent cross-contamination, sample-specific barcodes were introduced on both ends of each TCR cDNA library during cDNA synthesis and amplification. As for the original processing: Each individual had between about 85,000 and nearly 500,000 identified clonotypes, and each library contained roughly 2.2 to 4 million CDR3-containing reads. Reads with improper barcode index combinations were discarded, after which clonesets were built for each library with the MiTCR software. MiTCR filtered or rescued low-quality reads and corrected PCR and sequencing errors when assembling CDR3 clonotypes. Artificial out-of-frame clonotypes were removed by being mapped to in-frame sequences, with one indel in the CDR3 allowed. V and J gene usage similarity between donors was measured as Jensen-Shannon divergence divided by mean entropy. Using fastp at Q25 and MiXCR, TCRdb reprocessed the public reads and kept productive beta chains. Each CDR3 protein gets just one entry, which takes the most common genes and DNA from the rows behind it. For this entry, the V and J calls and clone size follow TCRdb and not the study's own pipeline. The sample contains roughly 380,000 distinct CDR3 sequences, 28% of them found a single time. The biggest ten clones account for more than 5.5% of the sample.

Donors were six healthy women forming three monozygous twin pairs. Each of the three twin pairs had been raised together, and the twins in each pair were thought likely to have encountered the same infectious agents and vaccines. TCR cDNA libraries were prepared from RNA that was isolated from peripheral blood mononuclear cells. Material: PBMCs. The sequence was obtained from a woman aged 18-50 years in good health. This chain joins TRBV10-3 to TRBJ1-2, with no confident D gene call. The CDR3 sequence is CAISESRDYGYTF. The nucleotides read TGTGCCATCAGTGAGTCGAGAGACTATGGCTACACCTTC.